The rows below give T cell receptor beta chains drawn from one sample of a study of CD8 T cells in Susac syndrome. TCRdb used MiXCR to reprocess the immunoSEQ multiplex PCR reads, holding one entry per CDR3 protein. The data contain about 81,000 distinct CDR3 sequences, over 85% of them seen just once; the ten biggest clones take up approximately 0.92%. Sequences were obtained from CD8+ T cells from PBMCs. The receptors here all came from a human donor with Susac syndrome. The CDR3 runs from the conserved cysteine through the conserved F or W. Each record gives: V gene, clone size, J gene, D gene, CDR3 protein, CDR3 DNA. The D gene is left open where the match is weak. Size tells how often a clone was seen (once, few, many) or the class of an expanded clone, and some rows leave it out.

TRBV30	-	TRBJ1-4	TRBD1	CAWAPGQGDEKLFF	TGTGCCTGGGCCCCGGGACAGGGGGATGAAAAACTGTTTTTT
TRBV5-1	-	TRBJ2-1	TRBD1	CASSFGTGSYNEQFF	TGCGCCAGCAGCTTCGGGACAGGGTCCTACAATGAGCAGTTCTTC
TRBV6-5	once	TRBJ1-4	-	CASSYSPGNEKLFF	TGTGCCAGCAGTTACTCTCCAGGGAATGAAAAACTGTTTTTT
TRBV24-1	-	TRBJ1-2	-	CATSDMLKTGFF	TGTGCCACCAGTGATATGCTGAAGACAGGATTCTTC
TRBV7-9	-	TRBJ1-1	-	CASSQTPGEMNTEAFF	TGTGCCAGCAGCCAAACACCGGGTGAGATGAACACTGAAGCTTTCTTT
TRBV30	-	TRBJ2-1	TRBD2	CAWSATGTSGNEQFF	TGTGCCTGGAGTGCAACCGGGACTAGCGGCAATGAGCAGTTCTTC
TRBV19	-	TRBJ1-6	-	CASSIGLNSPLHF	TGTGCCAGTAGTATAGGGCTGAATTCACCCCTCCACTTT
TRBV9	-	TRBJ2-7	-	CASSVSGDVREQYF	TGTGCCAGCAGCGTATCGGGAGATGTACGCGAGCAGTACTTC
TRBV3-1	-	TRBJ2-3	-	CASSQVPAFTDTQYF	TGTGCCAGCAGCCAAGTGCCAGCCTTCACAGATACGCAGTATTTT
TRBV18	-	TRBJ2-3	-	CASSPVNGLWDTQYF	TGTGCCAGCTCACCGGTTAACGGGTTGTGGGATACGCAGTATTTT
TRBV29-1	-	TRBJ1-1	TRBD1	CSVGTGAEAFF	TGCAGCGTTGGAACAGGGGCTGAAGCTTTCTTT
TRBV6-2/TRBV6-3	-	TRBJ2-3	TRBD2	CASQSGTSEADTQYF	TGTGCCAGCCAATCCGGGACTAGCGAAGCAGATACGCAGTATTTT
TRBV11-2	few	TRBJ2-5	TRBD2	CASSPRLARATQYF	TGTGCCAGCAGCCCGAGACTAGCACGGGCGACCCAGTACTTC
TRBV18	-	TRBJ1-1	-	CASSRGGNTEAFF	TGTGCCAGCTCACGGGGCGGGAACACTGAAGCTTTCTTT
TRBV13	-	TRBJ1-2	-	CASSTNSYVQGQDGYTF	TGTGCCAGCAGCACCAATAGTTACGTACAGGGCCAGGATGGCTACACCTTC
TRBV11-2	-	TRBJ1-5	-	CASSLDPVEYSNQPQHF	TGTGCCAGCAGCTTAGATCCCGTGGAGTATAGCAATCAGCCCCAGCATTTT
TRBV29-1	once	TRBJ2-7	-	CSVEDPLIYEQYF	TGCAGCGTTGAAGATCCCCTCATCTACGAGCAGTACTTC